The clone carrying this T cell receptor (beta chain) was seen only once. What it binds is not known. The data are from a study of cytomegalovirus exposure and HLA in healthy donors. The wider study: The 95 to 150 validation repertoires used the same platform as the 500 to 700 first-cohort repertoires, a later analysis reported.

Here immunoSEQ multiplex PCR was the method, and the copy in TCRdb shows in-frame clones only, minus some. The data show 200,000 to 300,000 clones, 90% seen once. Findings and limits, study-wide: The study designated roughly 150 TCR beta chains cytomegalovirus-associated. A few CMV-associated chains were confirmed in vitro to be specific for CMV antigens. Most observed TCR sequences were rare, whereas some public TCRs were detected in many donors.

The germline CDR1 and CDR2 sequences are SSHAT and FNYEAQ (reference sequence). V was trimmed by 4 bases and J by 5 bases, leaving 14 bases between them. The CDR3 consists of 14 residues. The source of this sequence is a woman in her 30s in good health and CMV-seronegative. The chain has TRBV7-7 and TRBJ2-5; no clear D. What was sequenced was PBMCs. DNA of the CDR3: TGTGCCAGCAGCTCCCCTCGGCTTGGGGAGACCCAGTACTTC. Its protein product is CASSSPRLGETQYF.